These T cell receptor beta chains were read from a single sample in a study of shared clonotypes between healthy human individuals. Profiled with immunoSEQ multiplex PCR; TCRdb holds only in-frame clones, not every one. The data contain millions of clones, more than 85% of them seen just once; the ten biggest clones take up 0.35% to 0.5%. Material for sequencing was naive CD4+ T cells from PBMCs. These TCRs come from a man aged 18 to 29 in good health. Some clones in this sample may be carry-over from other donors' samples. The CDR3 runs from the conserved cysteine through the conserved F or W. The D gene is left open where the match is weak. Only some rows state a clone size, as once, few, many or a class for expanded clones.

V gene	clone size	D gene	J gene	CDR3 DNA	CDR3 protein
TRBV5-1	-	-	TRBJ1-1	TGCGCCAGCAGCTTCCAGCTGAACACTGAAGCTTTCTTT	CASSFQLNTEAFF
TRBV28	once	TRBD1	TRBJ1-1	TGTGCCAGCAGTCTACTAGGACAGGGGGGCACTGAAGCTTTCTTT	CASSLLGQGGTEAFF
TRBV10-1	-	-	TRBJ2-7	TGCGCCAGCAGTGAGTCTCGACCTCTCAAACTCTCCTACGAGCAGTACTTC	CASSESRPLKLSYEQYF
TRBV7-2	-	TRBD2	TRBJ2-1	TGTGCCAGCAGCCCTGACTCCGCGGGAGGTTTTGAGCAGTTCTTC	CASSPDSAGGFEQFF
TRBV7-3	once	-	TRBJ2-6	TGTGCCAGCCCGTGGAGGGGGACAGACTCTGGGGCCAACGTCCTGACTTTC	CASPWRGTDSGANVLTF
TRBV29-1	once	TRBD1	TRBJ2-7	TGCAGCGCCACAGGGGGCTCCTACGAGCAGTACTTC	CSATGGSYEQYF
TRBV5-1	-	-	TRBJ1-5	TGCGCCAGCAGCCCGGAGGGGCAGCCCCAGCATTTT	CASSPEGQPQHF
TRBV11-3	once	TRBD2	TRBJ2-1	TGTGCCAGCAGCTCCGGCGGGAGCAGCCCCCCGTTCTTC	CASSSGGSSPPFF
TRBV6-1	-	-	TRBJ1-5	TGTGCCAGCAGCCCCAGGAATCAGCCCCAGCATTTT	CASSPRNQPQHF
TRBV28	-	-	TRBJ2-4	TGTGCCAGCACCCGGCCGGTGCCCTCGCAGGACATTCAGTACTTC	CASTRPVPSQDIQYF
TRBV5-1	-	TRBD1	TRBJ2-5	TGCGCCAGCAGCCGGGACAGTCAAGAGACCCAGTACTTC	CASSRDSQETQYF
TRBV7-3	-	TRBD2	TRBJ2-5	TGTGCCAGCAGGGCTAGGACTAGCGGCCAAGAGACCCAGTACTTC	CASRARTSGQETQYF
TRBV20-1	-	-	TRBJ2-7	TGCAGTGCTGGGGGCAGATGGGAGCAGTACTTC	CSAGGRWEQYF
TRBV6-5	-	-	TRBJ2-1	TGTGCCAGCAGTTACTCATGGGCTGTAAACTACAATGAGCAGTTCTTC	CASSYSWAVNYNEQFF
TRBV4-1	-	TRBD1	TRBJ2-2	TGCGCCAGCAGCCAACGGTGGACAGGGGTGACTACCGGGGAGCTGTTTTTT	CASSQRWTGVTTGELFF
TRBV12-5	-	TRBD1	TRBJ1-5	TGTGCTAGTGGTTTGGGACAGGGGCGGCCCCAGCATTTT	CASGLGQGRPQHF
TRBV19	-	TRBD2	TRBJ2-7	TGTGCCAGTAGGAAAAGCGGGAGCTACGAGCAGTACTTC	CASRKSGSYEQYF
TRBV28	-	-	TRBJ2-3	TGTGCCAGCGGCTATTCGGACTGGGGGACAGATACGCAGTATTTT	CASGYSDWGTDTQYF
TRBV7-2	-	TRBD2	TRBJ2-3	TGTGCCAGCAGCCGAGCGGGAAACACAGATACGCAGTATTTT	CASSRAGNTDTQYF
TRBV28	-	TRBD1	TRBJ1-1	TGTGCCAGCTTCAGGGGGCGAGGTGAAGCTTTCTTT	CASFRGRGEAFF
TRBV7-2	once	TRBD1	TRBJ2-3	TGTGCCAGCAGCCCAGGACAGGGGCGCACAGATACGCAGTATTTT	CASSPGQGRTDTQYF
TRBV28	-	TRBD1	TRBJ1-2	TGTGCCAGCAGTTGGGGCAGGGGGCCTGTCTACACCTTC	CASSWGRGPVYTF
TRBV5-5	-	-	TRBJ1-1	TGTGCCAGCAGCCCCCACCCGACGGAGAACACTGAAGCTTTCTTT	CASSPHPTENTEAFF
TRBV5-4	-	-	TRBJ2-7	TGTGCCAGCAGCCCCTCCTCCGGGAGCCCCAGCTCCTACGAGCAGTACTTC	CASSPSSGSPSSYEQYF
TRBV6-5	once	-	TRBJ2-7	TGTGCCAGCAGTCGGACCGTCTCCTACGAGCAGTACTTC	CASSRTVSYEQYF
TRBV14	-	TRBD1	TRBJ2-5	TGTGCCAGCAGCCGGGGCACAGGGGGTTTGGAGACCCAGTACTTC	CASSRGTGGLETQYF
TRBV9	-	-	TRBJ2-7	TGTGCCAGCAGCGTTGCGTCTACACCCTACGAGCAGTACTTC	CASSVASTPYEQYF
TRBV28	-	-	TRBJ1-4	TGTGCCAGCAGACCACAGGGAGGCGGTGAAAAACTGTTTTTT	CASRPQGGGEKLFF
TRBV6-5	few	-	TRBJ1-1	TGTGCCAGCAGTTACGGTCCCATGAACACTGAAGCTTTCTTT	CASSYGPMNTEAFF
TRBV7-8	once	-	TRBJ2-1	TGTGCCAGCAGCTTAGCGGCTAACTCCTACAATGAGCAGTTCTTC	CASSLAANSYNEQFF
TRBV11-2	-	-	TRBJ2-1	TGTGCCAGCAGTTCCTCCCTAGCCATGCTTTTCGATGAGCAGTTCTTC	CASSSSLAMLFDEQFF
TRBV5-6	-	-	TRBJ1-1	TGTGCCAGCAGAGAGGGACAATACATGAACACTGAAGCTTTCTTT	CASREGQYMNTEAFF